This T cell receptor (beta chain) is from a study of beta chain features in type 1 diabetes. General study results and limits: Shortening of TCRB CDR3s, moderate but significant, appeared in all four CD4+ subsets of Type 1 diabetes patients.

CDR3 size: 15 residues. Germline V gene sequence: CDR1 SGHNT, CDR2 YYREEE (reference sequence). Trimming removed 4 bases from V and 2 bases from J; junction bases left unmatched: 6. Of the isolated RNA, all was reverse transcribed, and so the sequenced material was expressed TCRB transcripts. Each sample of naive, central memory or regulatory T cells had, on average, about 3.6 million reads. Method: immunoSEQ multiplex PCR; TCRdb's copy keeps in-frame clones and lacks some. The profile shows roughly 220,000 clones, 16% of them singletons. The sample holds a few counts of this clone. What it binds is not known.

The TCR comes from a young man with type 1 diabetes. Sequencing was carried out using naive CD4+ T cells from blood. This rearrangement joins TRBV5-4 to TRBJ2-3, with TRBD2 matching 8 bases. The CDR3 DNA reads TGTGCCAGCAGCGCGTCGACTAGCGACACAGATACGCAGTATTTT. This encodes CASSASTSDTDTQYF. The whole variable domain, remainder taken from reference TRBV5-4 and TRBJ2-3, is ETGVTQSPTHLIKTRGQQVTLRCSSQSGHNTVSWYQQALGQGPQFIFQYYREEENGRGNFPPRFSGLQFPNYSSELNVNALELDDSALYLCASSASTSDTDTQYFGPGTRLTVL.